A selection of T cell receptor beta chains follows, all from one sample in a study of control samples from healthy donors and cancer patients. The method was immunoSEQ multiplex PCR; TCRdb's version includes in-frame clones alone and lacks a portion of them. Of around 200,000 clones listed, roughly 93% are singletons. Sequencing input: blood. These receptors were taken from a man between 18 and 35 years old in good health. The CDR3 runs from the conserved cysteine through the conserved F or W. D genes are given only for firm matches. The listing skips clone size in some rows; elsewhere it reads once, few, many or a size class.

clone size	V gene	J gene	D gene	CDR3 DNA	CDR3 protein
.	TRBV6-1	TRBJ2-1	.	TGTGCCAGCAGTGAAGTTAACTGGAGCTCCTACAATGAGCAGTTCTTC	CASSEVNWSSYNEQFF
.	TRBV12-3/TRBV12-4	TRBJ1-1	.	TGTGCCAGCAGCCCTAACACTGAAGCTTTCTTT	CASSPNTEAFF
.	TRBV30	TRBJ2-5	TRBD2	TGTGCCTGCGGCGGGGAGGGATCGCAACAAGAGACCCAGTACTTC	CACGGEGSQQETQYF
few	TRBV6-6	TRBJ2-7	TRBD1	TGTGCCAGCACCCAGGACAGGGTAAAGCAGTACTTC	CASTQDRVKQYF
.	TRBV11-2	TRBJ2-7	.	TGTGCCAGCAGCTTTATCCACGGTGTGGGCGAGCAGTACTTC	CASSFIHGVGEQYF
.	TRBV30	TRBJ1-5	.	TGTGCCTGGAGTAGTCCCGGTCATCAGCCCCAGCATTTT	CAWSSPGHQPQHF
.	TRBV13	TRBJ2-2	.	TGTGCCAGCGCCTGGGGGCCGAACACCGGGGAGCTGTTTTTT	CASAWGPNTGELFF
.	TRBV1	TRBJ2-2	.	TGCACCGGACGGGGGGAAAACACCGGGGAGCTGTTTTTT	CTGRGENTGELFF
.	TRBV19	TRBJ1-5	.	TGTGCCAGTAGTATAGGTCCGACCGCTCAGAGGCCCCAGCATTTT	CASSIGPTAQRPQHF
.	TRBV18	TRBJ2-1	.	TGTGCCAGCTCACCAGAATTACGTATCTCCTACAATGAGCAGTTCTTC	CASSPELRISYNEQFF
.	TRBV13	TRBJ2-1	TRBD2	TGTGCCAGCAGCCCCACTTGGCGGGGGGAGTACAATGAGCAGTTCTTC	CASSPTWRGEYNEQFF
once	TRBV12-5	TRBJ2-2	.	TGTGCTAGTGGTTTGGAAGTAGGGTACAGTGCGGCCGGGGAGCTGTTTTTT	CASGLEVGYSAAGELFF
.	TRBV19	TRBJ1-6	.	TGTGCCAGTAGTATAGACGGGGATAGTTCCTATAATTCACCCCTCCACTTT	CASSIDGDSSYNSPLHF
.	TRBV2	TRBJ1-1	.	TGTGCCAGCGGCAATCAGTACACTGAAGCTTTCTTT	CASGNQYTEAFF
.	TRBV6-1	TRBJ2-2	.	TGTGCCAGCAGTGAACCGACAGATAACACCGGGGAGCTGTTTTTT	CASSEPTDNTGELFF
.	TRBV18	TRBJ2-1	.	TGTGCCAGCTCACCCCTCTCCGTGCCGGGGGGCCGTTACAATGAGCAGTTCTTC	CASSPLSVPGGRYNEQFF
.	TRBV11-2	TRBJ1-5	.	TGTGCCAGCAGCCAGACACAGGGTAGCAATCAGCCCCAGCATTTT	CASSQTQGSNQPQHF
.	TRBV4-1	TRBJ2-7	TRBD1	TGCGCCAGCAGCCTCCGGGACAGCTCCTACGAGCAGTACTTC	CASSLRDSSYEQYF
.	TRBV5-1	TRBJ1-1	TRBD1	TGCGCCAGCAGCCGGACAGGTACGAACACTGAAGCTTTCTTT	CASSRTGTNTEAFF
once	TRBV29-1	TRBJ1-4	.	TGCAGCGTTGAAGGAGGGGGGCTCGGAGAAAAACTGTTTTTT	CSVEGGGLGEKLFF
.	TRBV28	TRBJ1-5	.	TGTGCCAGCAGTTTATCCTCAAGTTGGCAGCCCCAGCATTTT	CASSLSSSWQPQHF
once	TRBV7-2	TRBJ2-2	.	TGTGCCAGCAGCACACTAAAGCAGGGCCTCCGCGGGGAGCTGTTTTTT	CASSTLKQGLRGELFF
.	TRBV10-3	TRBJ2-1	TRBD1	TGTGCCATCAGTGAGTACGGGACAGGGAACAATGAGCAGTTCTTC	CAISEYGTGNNEQFF
.	TRBV28	TRBJ2-1	TRBD2	TGTGCCAGCAGCACCTGGACTAGCGGGGGGGCCCGGAATGAGCAGTTCTTC	CASSTWTSGGARNEQFF
.	TRBV12-3/TRBV12-4	TRBJ2-2	.	TGTGCCAGCAGTTTAGGTTTCGGCGGGGAGCTGTTTTTT	CASSLGFGGELFF
.	TRBV9	TRBJ2-5	.	TGTGCCAGCAGCGTAATCCAGGAAGGGACCCAGTACTTC	CASSVIQEGTQYF
.	TRBV7-9	TRBJ1-6	TRBD1	TGTGCCGCCGGGACAGGCGATTCACCCCTCCACTTT	CAAGTGDSPLHF
once	TRBV2	TRBJ1-3	.	TGTGCCAGCAGTGTATCGGGTGCTGGAAACACCATATATTTT	CASSVSGAGNTIYF
.	TRBV14	TRBJ2-7	.	TGTGCCAGCAGCCAAGTAACCGGGGCAACCTACGAGCAGTACTTC	CASSQVTGATYEQYF
.	TRBV6-5	TRBJ2-5	.	TGTGCCAGCAGTTCCCCTGGACAACCCCCGGCGGAGACCCAGTACTTC	CASSSPGQPPAETQYF
.	TRBV24-1	TRBJ2-3	TRBD2	TGTGCCACCAGTGAACCGACTAGCGGGGTGGCAGATACGCAGTATTTT	CATSEPTSGVADTQYF
.	TRBV18	TRBJ1-3	.	TGTGCCAGCTCACCACCAGGGACTGGAAACACCATATATTTT	CASSPPGTGNTIYF
once	TRBV9	TRBJ1-2	TRBD1	TGTGCCAGCAGTTCGACAGGGAAGGGCGGCTACACCTTC	CASSSTGKGGYTF
.	TRBV5-1	TRBJ2-7	.	TGCGCCAGCAGCTGGGAAGGGGGAGGGTTCGACGAGCAGTACTTC	CASSWEGGGFDEQYF
.	TRBV3-1/TRBV3-2	TRBJ1-1	.	TGTGCCAGCAGCCAGGAGGGGCCAGCAGCTTTCTTT	CASSQEGPAAFF
.	TRBV9	TRBJ2-7	.	TGTGCCAGCAGCGTAGACGTGGGGGACGAGCAGTACTTC	CASSVDVGDEQYF
.	TRBV5-4	TRBJ1-6	TRBD1	TGTGCCAGCAGCTCACTGGGACAGGGGAGGAATTCACCCCTCCACTTT	CASSSLGQGRNSPLHF
.	TRBV6-5	TRBJ2-5	TRBD1	TGTGCCAGCAAGAACATGATGACAGGGGAAGAGACCCAGTACTTC	CASKNMMTGEETQYF
.	TRBV5-5	TRBJ2-3	.	TGTGCCAGCAGCTTGGATACAGATACGCAGTATTTT	CASSLDTDTQYF
.	TRBV7-2	TRBJ2-5	.	TGTGCCAGCAGCCCTACCGGGGCCCCCGGCGGAGAGACCCAGTACTTC	CASSPTGAPGGETQYF
.	TRBV2	TRBJ1-6	TRBD1	TGTGCCAGCAATCTCGACAGGGACTATAATTCACCCCTCCACTTT	CASNLDRDYNSPLHF
.	TRBV5-6	TRBJ2-2	.	TGTGCCAGCAGCTACGGACCAGGCGGGGAGCTGTTTTTT	CASSYGPGGELFF
.	TRBV6-4	TRBJ1-3	.	TGTGCCAGCAGTGAGAAGTCTGGAAACACCATATATTTT	CASSEKSGNTIYF
.	TRBV24-1	TRBJ2-1	.	TGTGCCACCAGTTCACGGAGCTCCTACAATGAGCAGTTCTTC	CATSSRSSYNEQFF
.	TRBV6-1	TRBJ1-4	.	TGTGCCAGCAGTGAACAGGGGAGGAAAGAAAAACTGTTTTTT	CASSEQGRKEKLFF
.	TRBV6-5	TRBJ2-5	.	TGTGCCAGCAGTTACACCAGGGGTCGACAGACCCAGTACTTC	CASSYTRGRQTQYF
.	TRBV24-1	TRBJ1-1	.	TGTGCCACCAGTGACCGTCCACTTGGGGCGGGCACTGAAGCTTTCTTT	CATSDRPLGAGTEAFF
.	TRBV6-5	TRBJ2-1	.	TGTGCCAGCAGTACGGAGCGGGTATTGATCAATGAGCAGTTCTTC	CASSTERVLINEQFF
.	TRBV28	TRBJ1-4	TRBD1	TGTGCCAGCAGGTCCCACGTGACAGGGAATGAAAAACTGTTTTTT	CASRSHVTGNEKLFF
few	TRBV9	TRBJ1-5	.	TGTGCCAGCAGCCCGGACGGGTGGGGGAATCAGCCCCAGCATTTT	CASSPDGWGNQPQHF
.	TRBV2	TRBJ1-2	TRBD1	TGTGCCAGTTTGGACAGGAGCTATGGCTACACCTTC	CASLDRSYGYTF
.	TRBV19	TRBJ2-3	.	TGTGCCAGTACCTTGACAGGAAAAGGGGGAGATACGCAGTATTTT	CASTLTGKGGDTQYF
.	TRBV6-4	TRBJ2-6	.	TGTGCCAGCAGTGCAGGGTTTAGCTCTGGGGCCAACGTCCTGACTTTC	CASSAGFSSGANVLTF
.	TRBV5-1	TRBJ1-5	.	TGCGCCAGCAGCTTGGACAGAAGCAATCAGCCCCAGCATTTT	CASSLDRSNQPQHF
few	TRBV19	TRBJ1-1	.	TGTGCCAGCGCGTTAGGGGTTGAAACTGAAGCTTTCTTT	CASALGVETEAFF
.	TRBV11-2	TRBJ2-5	.	TGTGCCAGCAGCTTATCAGGCCTTACCCAGTACTTC	CASSLSGLTQYF